The clone carrying this T cell receptor beta chain has just a few counts. Its target is not known. The source of the sample is a study of beta chain features in type 1 diabetes. The authors obtained over 95% purity in all sorted populations. Germline CDR1 reads SGHRS; CDR2 reads YFSETQ. The length of the CDR3 is 13 residues. V lost 1 base and J 6 bases, leaving 9 bases between the germline ends. Study-wide findings and caveats: Individuals with type 1 diabetes displayed fewer insertions and more deletions at VDJ junctions. Significant though moderate, a shortening of TCRB CDR3s appeared in all four CD4+ subsets of Type 1 diabetes patients.

Expressed TCRB transcripts were sequenced after all isolated RNA was converted to cDNA. Profiled with immunoSEQ multiplex PCR; TCRdb holds only in-frame clones, not every one. The sample lists 150,000 to 200,000 clones, roughly 60% occurring once. The rearrangement uses TRBV5-1 and TRBJ2-3; D remains unclear. Sample: naive CD4+ T cells from blood. The TCR was taken from a young man with type 1 diabetes. CDR3 loop: CASSLKDLDTQYF. The CDR3 DNA sequence: TGCGCCAGCAGCTTGAAGGATTTGGATACGCAGTATTTT.